The 27 T cell receptor beta chains below were found in one sample sequenced in a study of T cell responses to AZD1222 COVID-19 vaccine. This table comes from immunoSEQ multiplex PCR, and its TCRdb copy is limited to in-frame clones, with some not included. The sample lists about 120,000 clones; around 92% were seen once. The input for sequencing was peripheral blood, taken on day 0 of AZD1222 vaccination. The receptors come from an adult in good health.

The V and J genes are TRBV9 and TRBJ1-1; D ambiguous. V was shortened by 2 bases and J by 1 base, with 15 bases between the two germline ends. This CDR3 has 16 residues. The germline CDR1 and CDR2 sequences are SGDLS and YYNGEE. This CDR3 is CASSVFPTSGNTEAFF. CDR3 in DNA: TGTGCCAGCAGCGTTTTCCCCACCTCGGGGAACACTGAAGCTTTCTTT.

This clone occurred once. This sequence joins TRBV7-9 and TRBJ1-4; unclear D gene. V was cut by 2 bases and J by 5 bases, with 12 bases left in between. Per the germline V gene, CDR1 is SEHNR and CDR2 is FQNEAQ (reference sequence). The CDR3 consists of 15 residues. The CDR3 sequence: CASSLLGLGNEKLFF. CDR3 nucleotides: TGTGCCAGCAGCTTACTTGGGCTAGGGAATGAAAAACTGTTTTTT.

V and J are TRBV11-3 and TRBJ1-1; D is ambiguous. V was cut by 1 base and J by 13 bases, with 19 bases left in between. Looked up from germline, CDR1 is SGHNT and CDR2 is YENEEA. The CDR3 loop spans 14 amino acids. The CDR3 region has the DNA TGTGCCAGCAGCTTAGCCCCCGGACTAAATCAGATTTTCTTT. It specifies CASSLAPGLNQIFF. The full variable domain, in which reference TRBV11-3 and TRBJ1-1 provide the parts outside the CDR3, is EAGVVQSPRYKIIEKKQPVAFWCNPISGHNTLYWYLQNLGQGPELLIRYENEEAVDDSQLPKDRFSAERLKGVDSTLKIQPAELGDSAVYLCASSLAPGLNQIFFGQGTRLTVV.

The count of this clone is one. The V and J genes are TRBV27 and TRBJ2-7; TRBD1 might be the D (5 bases). This CDR3 has 20 amino acids. The germline V gene encodes CDR1 MNHEY and CDR2 SMNVEV (reference sequence). Trimming removed 0 bases at V and 2 bases at J, with 26 bases between. Here the CDR3 reads CASSLSMVNLLDKSPYEQYF. The CDR3 DNA reads TGTGCCAGCAGTTTATCGATGGTTAACCTTCTGGACAAAAGTCCCTACGAGCAGTACTTC.

V is TRBV7-2 and J is TRBJ2-3; 7 nucleotides match TRBD2. The CDR3 is 18 residues long. CDR1 and CDR2 from the germline V gene are SGHTA and FQGNSA. The V segment lost 0 bases and the J segment 3 bases; nucleotides outside the gene matches: 12. In DNA form, the CDR3 reads TGTGCCAGCAGCTTAGCCCTCCTTCTAGCGGACCCTACAGATACGCAGTATTTT. As protein: CASSLALLLADPTDTQYF.

The V call is TRBV19, the J call TRBJ2-7; D is unclear. V lost 1 base to trimming and J lost 1 base, with 8 bases between them. In germline, CDR1 is LNHDA, CDR2 SQIVND (reference sequence). This CDR3 is 14 amino acids long. This CDR3 is CASSIVSGSYEQYF. The CDR3, as DNA: TGTGCCAGTAGTATAGTTTCTGGATCCTACGAGCAGTACTTC. The full variable domain, completed using reference TRBV19 and TRBJ2-7, is DGGITQSPKYLFRKEGQNVTLSCEQNLNHDAMYWYRQDPGQGLRLIYYSQIVNDFQKGDIAEGYSVSREKKESFPLTVTSAQKNPTAFYLCASSIVSGSYEQYFGPGTRLTVT.

The chain carries TRBV4-1 and TRBJ1-2, with a tentative D call TRBD1 (5 bases). This CDR3 comprises 16 residues. Per the germline V gene, CDR1 is MGHRA and CDR2 is YSYEKL. Trimming removed 3 bases at V and 1 base at J, with 15 bases between. The CDR3, as DNA: TGCGCCAGCAGCCACATCGGGACTCTACATAACTATGGCTACACCTTC. Translation: CASSHIGTLHNYGYTF.

The rearrangement links TRBV6-2 or TRBV6-3 to TRBJ1-2; 8 bases agree with TRBD1. V shed 4 bases and J 2 bases; nucleotides not matched to a gene: 3. The CDR3 runs to 14 residues. Germline loops: CDR1 MNHEY, CDR2 SVGEGT. CDR3 residues: CASSSGTGNYGYTF. CDR3 nucleotides: TGTGCCAGCAGTTCTGGGACAGGAAACTATGGCTACACCTTC.

The CDR3 sequence: CASSDTRDSRGIYEQYF. Here the CDR3 DNA reads TGTGCCAGCAGCGACACTCGGGACTCAAGGGGAATATACGAGCAGTACTTC. The rearrangement joins TRBV5-6 to TRBJ2-7; D is possibly TRBD2 (6 bases). V gave up 4 bases and J gave up 4 bases, with 24 bases separating them. Looked up from germline, CDR1 is SGHDT and CDR2 is YYEEEE. CDR3 length equals 17 residues.

The chain is built from TRBV18 and TRBJ1-5; no clear D gene. The CDR3 extends over 16 amino acids. Trimming left V 2 bases short and J 1 base short, with 12 bases between. CDR1 and CDR2 (germline): KGHSH, LQKENI. The CDR3 spells CASSPTDLRSNQPQHF. The CDR3 nucleotides read TGTGCCAGCTCACCAACGGACCTTAGGAGCAATCAGCCCCAGCATTTT.

The rearrangement uses TRBV15 and TRBJ2-4, with D possibly being TRBD1 (6 bases). Germline CDR1 reads LNHNV; CDR2 reads YYDKDF (reference sequence). V was cut by 4 bases and J by 3 bases, with 16 bases left in between. The CDR3 sequence is 16 residues long. CDR3: CATSTDSASFKNIQYF. In DNA, the CDR3 is TGTGCCACCAGCACGGACAGTGCTTCCTTCAAAAACATTCAGTACTTC.

V gene TRBV6-5 combines with J gene TRBJ1-6, with D tentatively TRBD1 (6 bases). V lost 9 bases to trimming and J lost 3 bases, with 12 bases between them. Germline V CDR1 and CDR2: MNHEY, SVGAGI. The CDR3 is made up of 14 amino acids. For the CDR3, the DNA is TGTGCCAGTATCTACAGGGTCTATAATTCACCCCTCCACTTT. Its translation is CASIYRVYNSPLHF.

The gene calls are TRBV5-6 and TRBJ1-5, with TRBD1 as a possible D gene (5 bases). The CDR3 is 16 residues long. CDR1 and CDR2 from the germline V gene are SGHDT and YYEEEE. Trimming pared 6 bases from V and 4 bases from J, leaving 20 bases between. CDR3 loop: CASTIKKRAGNQPQHF. CDR3 sequence (DNA): TGTGCCAGCACCATTAAGAAAAGAGCAGGGAATCAGCCCCAGCATTTT.

The chain employs TRBV5-6 and TRBJ1-6, with unresolved D. Germline CDR1 and CDR2: SGHDT and YYEEEE. Between the trimmed V and J ends, which lost 5 bases and 0 bases, there was a span of 6 bases. The CDR3 consists of 14 residues. CDR3 sequence (DNA): TGTGCCAGCAGGAGCAACTCCTATAATTCACCCCTCCACTTT. Encoded protein: CASRSNSYNSPLHF.

J is TRBJ2-2 and V is TRBV11-2, with D perhaps being TRBD1 or TRBD2 (5 bases each). Germline V gene sequence: CDR1 SGHAT, CDR2 FQNNGV. Trimming took off 5 bases at V and 9 bases at J, with 10 bases between the two ends. The CDR3 is 12 amino acids. The CDR3 sequence is CASSIGTWELFF. The CDR3 DNA sequence: TGTGCCAGCAGCATTGGGACCTGGGAGCTGTTTTTT.

The chain couples TRBV6-5 to TRBJ2-5; D not certain. The CDR3 loop spans 13 amino acids. Trimming shortened V by 4 bases and J by 2 bases, and 8 bases separated the two germline ends. Germline values: CDR1 MNHEY, CDR2 SVGAGI. CDR3 sequence reads: CASSFYSQETQYF. CDR3 nucleotide sequence: TGTGCCAGCAGTTTTTACAGTCAAGAGACCCAGTACTTC.

This clone showed up just once. The chain combines TRBV24-1 with TRBJ1-5; D may be TRBD1 (5 bases). V lost 4 bases, J lost 2 bases, and 8 bases lay in between. This CDR3 is 14 amino acids long. CDR1 and CDR2 from the germline V gene are KGHDR and SFDVKD. CDR3 DNA: TGTGCCACCAGTGAATTAGGGGGCAATCAGCCCCAGCATTTT. Translating gives CATSELGGNQPQHF.

The chain is built from TRBV4-3 and TRBJ2-2; 10 nucleotides align to TRBD2. V dropped 0 bases and J dropped 1; count of bases not matched to a gene: 5. This CDR3 is built from 18 residues. CDR1 LGHNA and CDR2 YSLEER come from the germline V gene. The CDR3 here is CASSQDLRLAGNTGELFF. CDR3 bases: TGCGCCAGCAGCCAAGATCTTCGACTAGCGGGGAACACCGGGGAGCTGTTTTTT.

This sequence joins TRBV2 and TRBJ1-6; D is unresolved. CDR3 length: 13 amino acids. With 7 bases removed from V and 4 bases from J, the gap between germline ends came to 8 bases. Germline V gene data show CDR1 as SNHLY and CDR2 as FYNNEI. The CDR3 here is CASNTGYNSPLHF. The CDR3, as DNA: TGTGCCAGCAACACCGGATATAATTCACCCCTCCACTTT.

This sequence joins TRBV24-1 and TRBJ2-1; 7 bases match TRBD2. Germline CDR1 reads KGHDR; CDR2 reads SFDVKD. There are 16 residues in the CDR3. V was pared by 3 bases and J by 4 bases, with 8 bases of the junction left unmatched. The CDR3 DNA reads as TGTGCCACCAGTGATGGCTCGGCGGGAGAATACAATGAGCAGTTCTTC. Encoded protein: CATSDGSAGEYNEQFF.

The chain links TRBV9 to TRBJ1-5; 8 nucleotides line up with TRBD1. The CDR3 consists of 13 residues. Germline-derived CDR1 and CDR2 are SGDLS and YYNGEE. Unmatched junction bases numbered 3, after V lost 6 bases and J lost 4 bases. The CDR3 DNA sequence: TGTGCCAGCACCCAGGGGGCAAATCAGCCCCAGCATTTT. This translates into CASTQGANQPQHF.

The chain is built from TRBV19 and TRBJ1-1; 7 bases map to TRBD1. CDR3 length: 13 amino acids. The germline CDR1 and CDR2 sequences are LNHDA and SQIVND (reference sequence). The junction had 4 bases not matched to a gene; V was cut back by 5 bases and J by 4 bases. CDR3 protein: CASSPGGSTEAFF. The CDR3 coding sequence is TGTGCCAGTAGTCCAGGGGGGAGCACTGAAGCTTTCTTT.

V usage is TRBV5-6 and J usage is TRBJ2-7, with D possibly matching TRBD1 (5 bases). This CDR3 is built from 15 residues. V lost 0 bases and J 0 bases, leaving 10 bases between the germline ends. CDR1 is SGHDT and CDR2 is YYEEEE in the germline V gene. CDR3: CASSLGGSPSYEQYF. Here the CDR3 DNA reads TGTGCCAGCAGCTTGGGGGGCTCTCCCTCCTACGAGCAGTACTTC.

The CDR3 loop is CASSPRARNTNTEAFF. CDR3 nucleotide sequence: TGTGCCAGCAGCCCGCGGGCCCGAAATACCAACACTGAAGCTTTCTTT. The chain employs TRBV9 and TRBJ1-1; D gene ambiguous. Germline assignment: CDR1 SGDLS and CDR2 YYNGEE. The CDR3 totals 16 residues. V was clipped by 4 bases and J by 2 bases, with 18 bases between them.

The CDR3, as DNA: TGTGCCAGCAGTGAAGGGGATCCCGGGACAGGGGTCCACGAGCAGTACTTC. Translated, it gives CASSEGDPGTGVHEQYF. The chain links TRBV6-1 to TRBJ2-7; 10 nucleotides align to TRBD1. V lost 1 base, J lost 5 bases, and 11 bases stayed unmatched. CDR1 and CDR2 from the germline V gene are MNHNS and SASEGT. This CDR3 has 17 amino acids.

The chain employs TRBV5-6 and TRBJ1-1; 8 nucleotides line up with TRBD1. J was trimmed by 5 bases and V by 4 bases; bases with no gene match: 4. Germline values: CDR1 SGHDT, CDR2 YYEEEE. This CDR3 comprises 13 residues. The CDR3 is CASSPDRATEAFF. The CDR3 DNA is TGTGCCAGCAGCCCGGACAGGGCTACTGAAGCTTTCTTT.

This clone has a single count. The gene calls are TRBV16 and TRBJ2-7, with D tentatively TRBD2 (5 bases). The CDR3 spans 14 residues. CDR1 and CDR2 from the germline V gene are KGHSY and FQNENV. Between the trimmed V and J ends, which lost 0 bases and 2 bases, there was a span of 8 bases. The chain's CDR3 is CASSQSLGAYEQYF. CDR3 DNA: TGTGCCAGCAGCCAATCTTTGGGAGCCTACGAGCAGTACTTC.